The next 19 T cell receptor beta chains were all read from a single sample in a study of blood T cell repertoires in COVID-19. Clones were read by immunoSEQ multiplex PCR, and TCRdb kept only the in-frame ones, dropping some. The sample consists of tens of thousands of clones, roughly four fifths of them appearing once. The sequenced material came from peripheral blood. Source of these receptors: a man over 45 with active or convalescent COVID-19.

J is TRBJ1-4 and V is TRBV4-2; D gene ambiguous. Between the trimmed V and J ends, which lost 4 bases and 5 bases, there was a span of 20 bases. The length of the CDR3 is 17 residues. The germline V gene has CDR1 LGHNA and CDR2 YNFKEQ. The CDR3 DNA reads TGTGCCAGCAGCCCCCTAAGTTCTTACCCGAGGAATGAAAAACTGTTTTTT. Protein product: CASSPLSSYPRNEKLFF.

Here the CDR3 DNA reads TGTGCCAGCAGCCCTTGGAGTAGCGGGGGGCCCAATGAGCAGTTCTTC. Residues: CASSPWSSGGPNEQFF. The V and J genes are TRBV7-2 and TRBJ2-1; 10 bases align to TRBD2. The germline CDR1 and CDR2 sequences are SGHTA and FQGNSA. With V trimmed by 5 bases and J by 6 bases, 10 bases remained unmatched. The CDR3 runs to 16 residues.

The chain is built from TRBV5-6 and TRBJ1-2; no definite D call. Trimming took off 7 bases at V and 4 bases at J, with 14 bases between the two ends. This CDR3 is built from 13 residues. Germline loops: CDR1 SGHDT, CDR2 YYEEEE. The CDR3 loop reads CASRQQGGYGYTF. In DNA, the CDR3 is TGTGCCAGCCGACAACAAGGTGGCTATGGCTACACCTTC.

The chain is built from TRBV28 and TRBJ2-5; a weak D match, TRBD2 (5 bases). The CDR3 covers 14 residues. Germline CDR1 is MDHEN and CDR2 is SYDVKM. Trimming pared 4 bases from V and 2 bases from J, leaving 11 bases between. For the CDR3, the DNA is TGTGCCAGCAGTTCGCCCGGGGTTCAAGAGACCCAGTACTTC. It codes for CASSSPGVQETQYF. The whole variable domain, remainder taken from reference TRBV28 and TRBJ2-5, is DVKVTQSSRYLVKRTGEKVFLECVQDMDHENMFWYRQDPGLGLRLIYFSYDVKMKEKGDIPEGYSVSREKKERFSLILESASTNQTSMYLCASSSPGVQETQYFGPGTRLLVL.

CDR3 region: CASTVGTVLNSPLHF. The DNA of the CDR3 is TGTGCCAGTACAGTAGGGACAGTTTTAAATTCACCCCTCCACTTT. This rearrangement joins TRBV19 to TRBJ1-6, with 7 positions matching TRBD1. The CDR3 runs 15 residues. CDR1 is LNHDA, CDR2 SQIVND, per germline (reference sequence). Trimming at V came to 7 bases and at J to 7 bases, leaving 10 bases not matched to a gene.

J is TRBJ1-3 and V is TRBV7-2, with D possibly TRBD1 on 6 matching bases. The V gene lost 5 bases and the J gene lost 0 bases, with 14 bases spanning the gap. CDR3 length: 16 residues. Germline V CDR1 and CDR2: SGHTA, FQGNSA. Here the CDR3 DNA reads TGTGCCAGCAGCGCACAGGGACCCATCTCTGGAAACACCATATATTTT. It yields the protein CASSAQGPISGNTIYF. The full variable domain, its missing parts supplied by reference TRBV7-2 and TRBJ1-3, is GAGVSQSPSNKVTEKGKDVELRCDPISGHTALYWYRQSLGQGLEFLIYFQGNSAPDKSGLPSDRFSAERTGGSVSTLTIQRTQQEDSAVYLCASSAQGPISGNTIYFGEGSWLTVV.

The chain recombines TRBV10-2 with TRBJ2-1; the match to TRBD1 covers 9 bases. Germline loops: CDR1 WSHSY, CDR2 SAAADI. The CDR3 has 12 residues. V lost 4 bases to trimming and J lost 8 bases; unmatched junction nucleotides: 0. The CDR3 reads CASSGQGDEQFF. DNA for the CDR3: TGCGCCAGCAGTGGACAGGGGGATGAGCAGTTCTTC.

The chain employs TRBV11-2 and TRBJ2-1; TRBD1 aligns across 7 bases. Germline V gene lookup returns CDR1 SGHAT and CDR2 FQNNGV. V was pared by 3 bases and J by 2 bases, with 7 bases of the junction left unmatched. The CDR3 consists of 16 residues. The CDR3 region is CASSFRGQITYNEQFF. The CDR3 DNA reads TGTGCCAGCAGCTTCCGGGGACAGATAACCTACAATGAGCAGTTCTTC.

The CDR3 DNA reads as TGTGCCAGCATCGGCAGGGAGGATCAGCCCCAGCATTTT. It specifies CASIGREDQPQHF. V gene TRBV6-5 combines with J gene TRBJ1-5; weak D call: TRBD1 (5 bases). CDR1 and CDR2 (germline): MNHEY, SVGAGI. CDR3 length equals 13 residues. Trimming took 7 bases from V and 5 from J, leaving 12 bases between them.

This sequence joins TRBV19 and TRBJ2-5, with D tentatively TRBD1 (6 bases). The V gene's germline CDR1 is LNHDA and CDR2 SQIVND (reference sequence). CDR3 size: 15 residues. V lost 1 base and J 3 bases, leaving 12 bases between the germline ends. The CDR3 spells CASSIVGAGEETQYF. In DNA, the CDR3 is TGTGCCAGTAGTATAGTAGGGGCAGGGGAAGAGACCCAGTACTTC.

This clone was picked up one time. This chain joins TRBV2 and TRBJ2-5, with TRBD2 matching 9 bases. CDR3 length: 16 amino acids. V shed 6 bases and J 2 bases; nucleotides not matched to a gene: 10. Germline V CDR1 and CDR2: SNHLY, FYNNEI. CDR3 DNA: TGTGCCAGCAGCCCCCTTCGGGCGGGGGGGCAAGAGACCCAGTACTTC. It encodes CASSPLRAGGQETQYF.

J is TRBJ1-4 and V is TRBV28, with D possibly being TRBD1 (5 bases). The length of the CDR3 is 13 residues. With 7 bases removed from V and 7 bases from J, the gap between germline ends came to 13 bases. CDR1 and CDR2 (germline): MDHEN, SYDVKM. The CDR3, as DNA: TGTGCCAGCAAGCTGGCAGGGCGTGAAAAACTGTTTTTT. This encodes CASKLAGREKLFF.

This chain joins TRBV6-1 and TRBJ2-1; TRBD2 matches 15 bases. After removal of 4 bases from V and 8 bases from J, the junction contained 9 bases not matched to a gene. In germline, CDR1 is MNHNS, CDR2 SASEGT. The length of the CDR3 is 17 residues. The CDR3 protein is CASSGTSGGAPSDEQFF. CDR3 DNA: TGTGCCAGCAGTGGGACTAGCGGGGGGGCCCCCTCGGATGAGCAGTTCTTC.

The CDR3 bases are TGTGCCAGCAGTTCTACCTCCGGGACAGGGTTTGAAAAACTGTTTTTT. This translates into CASSSTSGTGFEKLFF. The chain has TRBV27 and TRBJ1-4; 9 bases map to TRBD1. V gave up 4 bases and J gave up 7 bases; unmatched junction bases: 10. The CDR3 is 16 amino acids. Germline V gives CDR1 MNHEY, CDR2 SMNVEV (reference sequence).

This clone is a singleton in its sample. The chain links TRBV7-2 to TRBJ1-5; D not resolved. Germline V gene lookup returns CDR1 SGHTA and CDR2 FQGNSA. V lost 5 bases, J lost 8 bases, and 13 bases lay in between. The CDR3 covers 13 residues. The CDR3 is CASSPPSIEPQHF. For the CDR3, the DNA is TGTGCCAGCAGCCCCCCCAGTATCGAGCCCCAGCATTTT.

The rearrangement links TRBV11-2 to TRBJ2-1; 8 bases align to TRBD2. The V gene end was trimmed by 4 bases and the J gene end by 7 bases; junction bases not matched to a gene: 15. The germline V gene has CDR1 SGHAT and CDR2 FQNNGV. The CDR3 totals 17 residues. As DNA, the CDR3 is TGTGCCAGCAGCTCAATTAGGGGCGCGGGGGGAAAGAATGAGCAGTTCTTC. Translation gives CASSSIRGAGGKNEQFF. The whole variable domain, remainder taken from reference TRBV11-2 and TRBJ2-1, is EAGVAQSPRYKIIEKRQSVAFWCNPISGHATLYWYQQILGQGPKLLIQFQNNGVVDDSQLPKDRFSAERLKGVDSTLKIQPAKLEDSAVYLCASSSIRGAGGKNEQFFGPGTRLTVL.

The chain employs TRBV2 and TRBJ2-5, with D perhaps TRBD2 (6 bases). Germline CDR1 reads SNHLY; CDR2 reads FYNNEI. V dropped 5 bases and J dropped 2 bases, with 15 bases sitting between them. The CDR3 is made up of 15 amino acids. The chain's CDR3 is CASSFGTHGQETQYF. CDR3 nucleotide sequence: TGTGCCAGCAGTTTCGGGACTCACGGGCAAGAGACCCAGTACTTC. Full variable domain (rest looked up from reference TRBV2 and TRBJ2-5): EPEVTQTPSHQVTQMGQEVILRCVPISNHLYFYWYRQILGQKVEFLVSFYNNEISEKSEIFDDQFSVERPDGSNFTLKIRSTKLEDSAMYFCASSFGTHGQETQYFGPGTRLLVL.

The chain recombines TRBV18 with TRBJ1-2, with TRBD1 matching 9 bases. Germline V gene data show CDR1 as KGHSH and CDR2 as LQKENI. Trimming removed 6 bases from V and 7 bases from J; junction bases left unmatched: 6. The CDR3 contains 13 residues. Here the CDR3 reads CASSAGTGFGYTF. The CDR3 coding sequence is TGTGCCAGCTCCGCCGGGACAGGGTTTGGCTACACCTTC.

This clone was seen only once. The V call is TRBV4-1, the J call TRBJ1-5, with 7 positions matching TRBD1. The CDR3 contains 15 residues. CDR1 and CDR2 from the germline V gene are MGHRA and YSYEKL. The ends lost 6 bases at V and 2 bases at J; junction bases unmatched: 7. Here the CDR3 DNA reads TGCGCCAGCAGACCGACAGGGTGGGGCAATCAGCCCCAGCATTTT. It yields the protein CASRPTGWGNQPQHF.